This TCR beta chain came from a study of Ad26.COV2.S vaccination and SARS-CoV-2 variants. Regarding treatment: some 19 received Ad26.COV2.S at low or high dose, single or two shots; about 5 received placebo; per-sample allocation not given. Collection of samples fell on day 63 after the first vaccine or placebo injection. Only in-frame clones appear in the TCRdb table, and some are missing; sequencing was by immunoSEQ multiplex PCR. The sample lists about half a million clones; roughly nine tenths were seen once. The source is a person aged 18-60 years who received the Ad26.COV2.S COVID-19 vaccine or a placebo. The sample consisted of peripheral blood, taken in a trial of Ad26.COV2.S vaccine versus placebo.

The CDR3 region is CASSGGGDQYF. The CDR3, as DNA: TGTGCCAGCTCGGGGGGCGGGGACCAGTACTTC. This chain joins TRBV12-3 or TRBV12-4 and TRBJ2-5, with D tentatively TRBD2 (7 bases). V was cut by 8 bases and J by 10 bases, with 14 bases left in between. The length of the CDR3 is 11 residues.